The clone carrying this T cell receptor (beta chain) was observed a few times. Its antigen is not identified. The germline gives CDR1 SGHTS, CDR2 YDEGEE. Trimming cost V 0 bases and J 10 bases, with 14 bases left between them. The length of the CDR3 is 14 residues. The data were taken from a study of T cells in narcolepsy. Findings of the study overall: HCRT-specific and TRIB2-specific autoreactive clonotypes appeared among same-patient CSF and blood CD4+ clonotypes.

The data were produced by immunoSEQ multiplex PCR, yet TCRdb's version contains in-frame clones alone and is incomplete. The sample shows more than 30,000 clones, about 85% of them seen only once. Sequencing used CD45RA- memory CD4+ T cells from PBMCs. The rearrangement uses TRBV5-8 and TRBJ1-5; D remains ambiguous. This TCR came from a human donor with narcolepsy. This chain's CDR3 is CASSLADLTNPQHF. In nucleotides, the CDR3 is TGTGCCAGCAGCTTGGCTGACCTGACCAATCCCCAGCATTTT. Complete variable domain (other parts from reference TRBV5-8 and TRBJ1-5): EAGVTQSPTHLIKTRGQQATLRCSPISGHTSVYWYQQALGLGLQFLLWYDEGEERNRGNFPPRFSGRQFPNYSSELNVNALELEDSALYLCASSLADLTNPQHFGDGTRLSIL.